These 5 T cell receptor beta chains came from one sample sequenced in a study of blood T cell repertoires in COVID-19. Here immunoSEQ multiplex PCR was the method, and the copy in TCRdb shows in-frame clones only, minus some. This table holds approximately 310,000 clones, around 85% found once. Sample: PBMCs or T cells enriched from blood (not recorded which). The receptors derive from a woman younger than 45 who had been exposed to COVID-19.

DNA for the CDR3: TGCGCCAGCTACCTAGCGGGAGGGCTCCAAGAGACCCAGTACTTC. Amino acid sequence: CASYLAGGLQETQYF. The chain has TRBV5-1 and TRBJ2-5, with 12 bases aligning to TRBD2. Germline V gene sequence: CDR1 SGHRS, CDR2 YFSETQ. This CDR3 comprises 15 residues. The V and J ends lost 7 bases and 1 base, in that order; junction bases with no gene match: 5.

The genes are TRBV7-2 and TRBJ2-7; 7 bases line up with TRBD2. This CDR3 has 13 residues. Germline loops: CDR1 SGHTA, CDR2 FQGNSA. The J segment lost 6 bases and the V segment lost 6 bases, leaving 8 bases of the junction unmatched. The CDR3 reads CASSYVGGGEQYF. The CDR3 DNA is TGTGCCAGCAGTTACGTGGGCGGGGGCGAGCAGTACTTC.

The rearrangement links TRBV5-4 to TRBJ1-1, with D possibly matching TRBD1 (5 bases). This CDR3 region has 13 residues. The germline V gene encodes CDR1 SGHNT and CDR2 YYREEE (reference sequence). The germline V and J ends were trimmed by 5 bases and 4 bases, with 12 bases remaining between them. The CDR3 DNA reads as TGTGCCAGCAGGGGCGGGGGACTCACTGAAGCTTTCTTT. This encodes CASRGGGLTEAFF.

The table lists this clone with a count of one. The chain links TRBV11-2 to TRBJ2-7; 9 bases align to TRBD1. The CDR3 sequence is 15 residues long. V was clipped by 5 bases and J by 1 base; unmatched bases: 6. Germline V gives CDR1 SGHAT, CDR2 FQNNGV. The CDR3 is CASSAGTGPSYEQYF. The CDR3 DNA reads TGTGCCAGCAGCGCCGGGACAGGGCCTTCCTACGAGCAGTACTTC.

The CDR3: CASSLSRQGSSGANVLTF. The CDR3 DNA reads TGCGCCAGCAGCTTGTCTAGACAGGGGAGCTCTGGGGCCAACGTCCTGACTTTC. The chain employs TRBV5-1 and TRBJ2-6; TRBD1 aligns across 8 bases. Germline CDR1 reads SGHRS; CDR2 reads YFSETQ. The CDR3 is 18 amino acids. V lost 1 base and J lost 0; bases outside the gene matches: 6. The complete variable domain, with remaining parts taken from reference TRBV5-1 and TRBJ2-6, reads KAGVTQTPRYLIKTRGQQVTLSCSPISGHRSVSWYQQTPGQGLQFLFEYFSETQRNKGNFPGRFSGRQFSNSRSEMNVSTLELGDSALYLCASSLSRQGSSGANVLTFGAGSRLTVL.